These 17 T cell receptor beta chains were all obtained from the same sample, sequenced in a study of blood T cell dynamics during melanoma immunotherapy. The time point denotes: pre-treatment baseline. Profiled with immunoSEQ multiplex PCR; TCRdb holds only in-frame clones, not every one. This table has roughly 17,000 clones, roughly four fifths appearing once. The specimen was blood, collected from a patient treated with checkpoint blockade. These receptors all stem from a human donor with melanoma.

The genes are TRBV19 and TRBJ2-5, with 12 bases aligning to TRBD2. With 7 bases clipped from V and 5 bases from J, the junction kept 8 bases outside the gene matches. The CDR3 has 15 amino acids. Germline CDR1 LNHDA, CDR2 SQIVND (reference sequence). The CDR3 sequence: CASTKTSGSGETQYF. Here the CDR3 DNA reads TGTGCCAGTACTAAGACTAGCGGGAGCGGTGAGACCCAGTACTTC.

The V call is TRBV18, the J call TRBJ2-7, with 8 bases fitting TRBD1. The junction had 16 bases not matched to a gene; V was cut back by 9 bases and J by 6 bases. Germline loops: CDR1 KGHSH, CDR2 LQKENI. This CDR3 has 15 amino acids. CDR3 sequence: CASSQLDRGFGEQYF. CDR3 DNA sequence: TGTGCCAGTTCCCAACTCGACAGGGGCTTCGGCGAGCAGTACTTC.

The chain carries TRBV20-1 and TRBJ1-1; the D gene is possibly TRBD1 (5 bases). The CDR3 is 11 amino acids. From germline, CDR1 is DFQATT and CDR2 SNEGSKA (reference sequence). Trimming left V 5 bases short and J 6 bases short, with 10 bases between. CDR3 bases: TGCAGTGCTCCGGGGGTAGCTGAAGCTTTCTTT. Translation gives CSAPGVAEAFF.

The chain uses TRBV5-1 and TRBJ2-7, with TRBD1 matching 7 bases. Germline-derived CDR1 and CDR2 are SGHRS and YFSETQ. CDR3 length: 13 amino acids. The junction had 3 bases not matched to a gene; V was cut back by 4 bases and J by 2 bases. The CDR3 is CASSIDRAYEQYF. CDR3 DNA sequence: TGCGCCAGCAGCATAGACAGGGCCTACGAGCAGTACTTC.

The V call is TRBV20-1, the J call TRBJ2-3; D is perhaps TRBD2 (5 bases). The CDR3 runs 11 residues. Germline values: CDR1 DFQATT, CDR2 SNEGSKA (reference sequence). V lost 4 bases and J 5 bases, leaving 7 bases between the germline ends. The CDR3 coding sequence is TGCAGTGCTACTCGGGGAGATACGCAGTATTTT. It translates to CSATRGDTQYF.

The J gene is TRBJ2-1, the V gene TRBV5-4; the D call may be TRBD1 or TRBD2 (6 bases each). The germline V gene encodes CDR1 SGHNT and CDR2 YYREEE (reference sequence). The V gene lost 1 base and the J gene lost 5 bases, with 13 bases spanning the gap. There are 15 residues in the CDR3. The CDR3 loop reads CASSLKGGTNNEQFF. The CDR3 DNA reads TGTGCCAGCAGCTTGAAGGGCGGGACAAACAATGAGCAGTTCTTC.

V usage is TRBV7-8 and J usage is TRBJ2-1, with TRBD2 identical over 8 bases. V lost 4 bases and J lost 0; bases outside the gene matches: 14. CDR1 is SGHVS, CDR2 FQNEAQ, per germline. The CDR3 sequence is 19 residues long. The CDR3 DNA reads as TGTGCCAGCAGCTCTGCGGTGGCTAGCGGGTTGAGCTCCTACAATGAGCAGTTCTTC. Protein product: CASSSAVASGLSSYNEQFF.

The gene calls are TRBV5-6 and TRBJ2-5; no definite D call. The CDR3 length is 12 residues. CDR1 and CDR2 (germline): SGHDT, YYEEEE. V was clipped by 0 bases and J by 9 bases, with 9 bases between them. The CDR3 nucleotides are TGTGCCAGCAGCTTGGCCAATCTCCCCCAGTACTTC. Translating gives CASSLANLPQYF.

The chain employs TRBV19 and TRBJ1-2, with 9 bases aligning to TRBD1. This CDR3 spans 16 amino acids. V trimming: 4 bases; J trimming: 2 bases; junction bases outside the gene matches: 8. Germline CDR1 reads LNHDA; CDR2 reads SQIVND (reference sequence). In DNA, the CDR3 is TGTGCCAGTAGTAAGGGACAGGGAGTGAGGAACTATGGCTACACCTTC. Protein sequence: CASSKGQGVRNYGYTF.

The chain has TRBV9 and TRBJ2-1; 9 nucleotides match TRBD1. The V segment lost 0 bases and the J segment 9 bases; nucleotides outside the gene matches: 7. The CDR3 loop spans 15 amino acids. CDR1 and CDR2 (germline): SGDLS, YYNGEE. The CDR3 DNA sequence: TGTGCCAGCAGCGTAGGGGGACAGGGTTGGAGTGAGCAGTTCTTC. Protein sequence: CASSVGGQGWSEQFF.

The J gene is TRBJ2-4, the V gene TRBV6-6; TRBD2 agrees at 10 bases. The germline CDR1 and CDR2 sequences are MNHNY and SVGAGI (reference sequence). Losses at the gene ends were 6 bases for V and 4 bases for J; bases not matched to a gene: 6. The CDR3 has 15 amino acids. The CDR3 region is CASSLLTSGKNIQYF. The CDR3 DNA reads as TGTGCCAGCAGCCTCTTGACTAGCGGGAAAAACATTCAGTACTTC.

The chain employs TRBV19 and TRBJ1-1; a weak D match, TRBD1 (5 bases). Germline assignment: CDR1 LNHDA and CDR2 SQIVND (reference sequence). Trimming shortened V by 3 bases and J by 1 base, and 6 bases separated the two germline ends. This CDR3 has 13 amino acids. CDR3 in amino acids: CASSMTANTEAFF. CDR3 nucleotide sequence: TGTGCCAGTAGTATGACAGCGAACACTGAAGCTTTCTTT.

The chain has TRBV6-6 and TRBJ2-5, with D perhaps TRBD2 (6 bases). CDR1 and CDR2 (germline): MNHNY, SVGAGI (reference sequence). V gave up 3 bases and J gave up 2 bases, with 7 bases separating them. The CDR3 spans 13 residues. CDR3 DNA sequence: TGTGCCAGCAGTTATGGGGGGCAAGAGACCCAGTACTTC. Residues: CASSYGGQETQYF.

This sequence joins TRBV7-9 and TRBJ2-7; D gene ambiguous. This CDR3 has 14 residues. V was clipped by 1 base and J by 5 bases, with 12 bases between them. Looked up from germline, CDR1 is SEHNR and CDR2 is FQNEAQ (reference sequence). The CDR3 here is CASSLVLRGHEQYF. CDR3 bases: TGTGCCAGCAGCTTAGTTCTGCGCGGCCACGAGCAGTACTTC.

This chain links TRBV11-2 with TRBJ1-4; D unclear. The CDR3 extends over 14 amino acids. The germline V gene has CDR1 SGHAT and CDR2 FQNNGV. V lost 6 bases, J lost 5 bases, and 13 bases lay in between. The CDR3 loop reads CASSIDTINEKLFF. CDR3 DNA sequence: TGTGCCAGCAGTATTGACACGATAAATGAAAAACTGTTTTTT. Complete variable domain (other parts from reference TRBV11-2 and TRBJ1-4): EAGVAQSPRYKIIEKRQSVAFWCNPISGHATLYWYQQILGQGPKLLIQFQNNGVVDDSQLPKDRFSAERLKGVDSTLKIQPAKLEDSAVYLCASSIDTINEKLFFGSGTQLSVL.

The V gene is TRBV7-8, the J gene TRBJ1-1, with D maybe TRBD1 (6 bases). Trimming pared 5 bases from V and 8 bases from J, leaving 12 bases between. In germline, CDR1 is SGHVS, CDR2 FQNEAQ. This CDR3 spans 12 amino acids. CDR3 DNA sequence: TGTGCCAGCAGCCCGCGGAGGGGGGAAGCTTTCTTT. It specifies CASSPRRGEAFF. Combining the CDR3 with reference TRBV7-8 and TRBJ1-1 gives the whole variable domain GAGVSQSPRYKVAKRGQDVALRCDPISGHVSLFWYQQALGQGPEFLTYFQNEAQLDKSGLPSDRFFAERPEGSVSTLKIQRTQQEDSAVYLCASSPRRGEAFFGQGTRLTVV.

This chain uses TRBV7-9 with TRBJ2-7, with 8 bases identical to TRBD1. The V and J ends lost 4 bases and 0 bases, in that order; junction bases with no gene match: 8. The germline CDR1 and CDR2 sequences are SEHNR and FQNEAQ (reference sequence). The CDR3 loop spans 16 amino acids. CDR3 in DNA: TGTGCCAGCAGCTCTGGACAGGGACCTAGCTCCTACGAGCAGTACTTC. Translating it yields CASSSGQGPSSYEQYF.